The present TCR beta chain was sequenced within a study of blood T cell repertoires in COVID-19. Study context: Italy, Spain and the United States were the sources of the convalescent and acute COVID-19 samples. PBMCs, B-cell-depleted T cells, or T cells were the source of the cDNA or gDNA that made up the material.

Source study methods: Counts of nucleated cells, estimated from reference gene primer amplification, were obtained. Sequencing used immunoSEQ multiplex PCR; TCRdb keeps in-frame clones, though not all of them. From that table come the V and J calls and clone size; the DNA was used to work out D and trimming. The table lists about 220,000 clones, approximately 80% of them singletons. The TCR originated in a man aged 45-65 years with active or convalescent COVID-19. The source material was peripheral blood.

CDR3 nucleotide sequence: TGCGCCAGCAGTTACAGGGTGGGCAATCAGCCCCAGCATTTT. Translating gives CASSYRVGNQPQHF. The V and J genes are TRBV4-3 and TRBJ1-5; D is perhaps TRBD1 (6 bases). The V end was cut by 6 bases, the J end by 2 bases, with 11 bases between. The CDR3 has 14 residues. The germline gives CDR1 LGHNA, CDR2 YSLEER.